This T cell receptor (beta chain) was sequenced in a study of CD8+CD57+ T cells in acquired aplastic anemia. Study background: An average of roughly 2.9 ug of DNA was obtained from sorted CD4+ and CD8+ cells.

Whoever was chosen for sequencing had shown CD8+CD57+ cell expansion by flow cytometry. Patients uniformly had severe acquired aplastic anemia. No patient had been given any therapy when blood was sampled. The germline CDR1 and CDR2 sequences are SNHLY and FYNNEI. There are 14 residues in the CDR3. With 4 bases clipped from V and 3 bases from J, the junction kept 4 bases outside the gene matches. Genomic DNA constituted the template upon which TCR beta VDJ and CDR3 profiling was performed. TCRdb re-called the reads with MiXCR, one entry per CDR3 protein. The sample includes approximately 180,000 distinct CDR3 sequences, roughly 48% of them seen just once. This clonotype was counted many times.

The TCR was taken from a human donor with aplastic anemia. Source material: sorted CD4+, CD8+, or CD8+CD57+ T cells (not recorded which) from PBMCs. The gene calls are TRBV2 and TRBJ1-1; TRBD1 aligns across 8 bases. CDR3 residues: CASSGRQGHTEAFF. In DNA, the CDR3 is TGTGCCAGCAGTGGGAGACAGGGGCACACTGAAGCTTTCTTT.